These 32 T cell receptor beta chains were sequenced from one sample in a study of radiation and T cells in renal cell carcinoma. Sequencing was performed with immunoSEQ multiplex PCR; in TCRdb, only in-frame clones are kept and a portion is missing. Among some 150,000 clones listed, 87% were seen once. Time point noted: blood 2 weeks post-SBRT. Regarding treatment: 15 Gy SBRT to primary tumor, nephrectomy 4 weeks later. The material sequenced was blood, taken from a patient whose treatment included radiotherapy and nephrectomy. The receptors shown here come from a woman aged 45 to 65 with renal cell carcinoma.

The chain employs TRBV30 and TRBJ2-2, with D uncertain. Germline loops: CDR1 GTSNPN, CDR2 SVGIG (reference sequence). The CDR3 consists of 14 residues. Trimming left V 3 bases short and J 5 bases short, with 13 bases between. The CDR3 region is CAWRQTPGTGELFF. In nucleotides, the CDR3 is TGTGCCTGGAGACAGACACCGGGTACCGGGGAGCTGTTTTTT.

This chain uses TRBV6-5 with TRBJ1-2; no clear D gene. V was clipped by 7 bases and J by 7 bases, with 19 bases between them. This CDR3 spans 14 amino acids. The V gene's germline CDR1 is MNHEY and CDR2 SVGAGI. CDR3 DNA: TGTGCCAGCACCCTAACGCCCGGCGAGGGTGGCTACACCTTC. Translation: CASTLTPGEGGYTF.

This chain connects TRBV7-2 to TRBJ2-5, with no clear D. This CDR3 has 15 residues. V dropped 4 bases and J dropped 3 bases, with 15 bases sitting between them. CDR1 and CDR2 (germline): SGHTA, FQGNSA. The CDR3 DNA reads TGTGCCAGCAGCTCCATGTCCTTTGGGGAAGAGACCCAGTACTTC. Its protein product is CASSSMSFGEETQYF.

In DNA form, the CDR3 reads TGTGCCAGCAGCTTAGATACAGGGGTCTACGAGCAGTACTTC. Translating gives CASSLDTGVYEQYF. V usage is TRBV7-2 and J usage is TRBJ2-7; 7 nucleotides match TRBD1. The CDR3 consists of 14 residues. Germline V lookup: CDR1 SGHTA, CDR2 FQGNSA. Trimming at V came to 1 base and at J to 3 bases, leaving 3 bases not matched to a gene.

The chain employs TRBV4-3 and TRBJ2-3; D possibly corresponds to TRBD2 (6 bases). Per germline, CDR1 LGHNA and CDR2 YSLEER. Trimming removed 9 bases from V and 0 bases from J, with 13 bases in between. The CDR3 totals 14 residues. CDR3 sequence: CASGTRGSTDTQYF. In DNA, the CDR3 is TGCGCCAGTGGGACTCGGGGGAGCACAGATACGCAGTATTTT.

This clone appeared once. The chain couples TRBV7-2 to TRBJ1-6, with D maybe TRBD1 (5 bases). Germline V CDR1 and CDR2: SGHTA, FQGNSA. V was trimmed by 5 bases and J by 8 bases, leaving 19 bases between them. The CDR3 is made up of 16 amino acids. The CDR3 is CASSGRSGTGDSPLHF. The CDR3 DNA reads TGTGCCAGCAGCGGCAGATCCGGGACTGGAGATTCACCCCTCCACTTT. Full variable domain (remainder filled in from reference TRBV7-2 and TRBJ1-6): GAGVSQSPSNKVTEKGKDVELRCDPISGHTALYWYRQSLGQGLEFLIYFQGNSAPDKSGLPSDRFSAERTGGSVSTLTIQRTQQEDSAVYLCASSGRSGTGDSPLHFGNGTRLTVT.

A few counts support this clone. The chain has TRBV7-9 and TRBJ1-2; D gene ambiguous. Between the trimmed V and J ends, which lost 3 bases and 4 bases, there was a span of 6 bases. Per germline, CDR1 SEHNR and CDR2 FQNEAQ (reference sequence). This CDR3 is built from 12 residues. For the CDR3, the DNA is TGTGCCAGCAGCTTGGAGGTCTATGGCTACACCTTC. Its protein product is CASSLEVYGYTF.

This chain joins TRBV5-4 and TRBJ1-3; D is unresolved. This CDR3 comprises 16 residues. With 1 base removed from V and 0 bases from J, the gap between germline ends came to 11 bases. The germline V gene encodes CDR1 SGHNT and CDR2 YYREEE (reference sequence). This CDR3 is CASSLWVSSSGNTIYF. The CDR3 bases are TGTGCCAGCAGCTTGTGGGTGAGCAGCTCTGGAAACACCATATATTTT.

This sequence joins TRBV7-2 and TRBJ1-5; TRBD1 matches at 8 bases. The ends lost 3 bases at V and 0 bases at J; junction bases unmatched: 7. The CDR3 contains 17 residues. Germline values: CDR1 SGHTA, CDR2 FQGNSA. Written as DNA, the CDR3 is TGTGCCAGCAGCTTGTCAGGGGGCGGGTATAGCAATCAGCCCCAGCATTTT. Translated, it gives CASSLSGGGYSNQPQHF. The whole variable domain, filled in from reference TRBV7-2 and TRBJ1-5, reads GAGVSQSPSNKVTEKGKDVELRCDPISGHTALYWYRQSLGQGLEFLIYFQGNSAPDKSGLPSDRFSAERTGGSVSTLTIQRTQQEDSAVYLCASSLSGGGYSNQPQHFGDGTRLSIL.

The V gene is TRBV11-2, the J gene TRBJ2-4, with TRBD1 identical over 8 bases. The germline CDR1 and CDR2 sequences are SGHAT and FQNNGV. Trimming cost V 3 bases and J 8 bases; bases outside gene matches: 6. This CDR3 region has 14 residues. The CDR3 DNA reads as TGTGCCAGCAGCTTGCGACAGGGGCGGGACATTCAGTACTTC. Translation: CASSLRQGRDIQYF.

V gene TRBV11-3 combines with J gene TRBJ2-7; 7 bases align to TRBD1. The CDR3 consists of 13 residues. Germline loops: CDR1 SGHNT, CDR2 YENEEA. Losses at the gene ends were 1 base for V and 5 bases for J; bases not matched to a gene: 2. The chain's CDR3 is CASSLGQGNEQYF. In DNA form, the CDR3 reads TGTGCCAGCAGCTTAGGACAGGGAAACGAGCAGTACTTC.

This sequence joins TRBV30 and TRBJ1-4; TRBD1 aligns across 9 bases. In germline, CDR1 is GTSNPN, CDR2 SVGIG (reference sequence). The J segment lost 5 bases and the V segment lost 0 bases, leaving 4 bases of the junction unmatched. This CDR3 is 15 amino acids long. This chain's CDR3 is CAWSVQGTGNEKLFF. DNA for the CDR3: TGTGCCTGGAGTGTACAGGGGACAGGGAATGAAAAACTGTTTTTT.

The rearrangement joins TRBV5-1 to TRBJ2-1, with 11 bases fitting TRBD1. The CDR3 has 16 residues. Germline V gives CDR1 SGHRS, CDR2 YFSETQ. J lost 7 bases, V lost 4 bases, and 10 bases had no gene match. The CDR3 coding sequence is TGCGCCAGCAGCACACTAGGACAGGGGGCGATTAATGAGCAGTTCTTC. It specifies CASSTLGQGAINEQFF.

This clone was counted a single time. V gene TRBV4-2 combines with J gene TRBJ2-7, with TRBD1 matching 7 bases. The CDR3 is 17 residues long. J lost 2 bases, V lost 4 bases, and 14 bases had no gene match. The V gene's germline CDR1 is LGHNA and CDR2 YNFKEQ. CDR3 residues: CASSLSTPGQPTYEQYF. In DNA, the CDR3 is TGTGCCAGCAGCCTTTCTACCCCGGGACAGCCGACCTACGAGCAGTACTTC.

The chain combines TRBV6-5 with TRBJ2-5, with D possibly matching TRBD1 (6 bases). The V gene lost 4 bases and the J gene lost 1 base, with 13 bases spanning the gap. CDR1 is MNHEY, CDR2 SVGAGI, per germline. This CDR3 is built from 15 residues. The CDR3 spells CASSSPHRVQETQYF. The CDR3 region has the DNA TGTGCCAGCAGTTCCCCCCACAGGGTCCAAGAGACCCAGTACTTC.

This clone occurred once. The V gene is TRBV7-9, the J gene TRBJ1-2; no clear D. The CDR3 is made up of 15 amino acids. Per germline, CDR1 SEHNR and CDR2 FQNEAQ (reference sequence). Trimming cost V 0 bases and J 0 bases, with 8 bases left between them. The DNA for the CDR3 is TGTGCCAGCAGCTTAGCGATGGGTGCTAACTATGGCTACACCTTC. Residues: CASSLAMGANYGYTF.

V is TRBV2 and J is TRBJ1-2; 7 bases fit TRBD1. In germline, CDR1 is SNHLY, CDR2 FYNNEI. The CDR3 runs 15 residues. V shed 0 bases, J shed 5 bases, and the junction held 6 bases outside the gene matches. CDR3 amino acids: CASSEASGTAYGYTF. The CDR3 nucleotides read TGTGCCAGCAGTGAAGCGTCTGGGACAGCATATGGCTACACCTTC.

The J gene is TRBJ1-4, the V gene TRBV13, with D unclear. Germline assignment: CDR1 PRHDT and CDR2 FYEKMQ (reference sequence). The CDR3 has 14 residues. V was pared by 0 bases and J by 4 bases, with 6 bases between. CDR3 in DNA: TGTGCCAGCAGCTTAGGACAGCTTAATGAAAAACTGTTTTTT. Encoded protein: CASSLGQLNEKLFF.

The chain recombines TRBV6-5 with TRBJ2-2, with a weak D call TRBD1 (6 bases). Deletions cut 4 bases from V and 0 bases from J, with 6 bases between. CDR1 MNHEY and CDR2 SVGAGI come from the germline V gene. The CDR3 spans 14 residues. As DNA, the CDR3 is TGTGCCAGCAGTTCAGGGGCGAACACCGGGGAGCTGTTTTTT. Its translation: CASSSGANTGELFF.

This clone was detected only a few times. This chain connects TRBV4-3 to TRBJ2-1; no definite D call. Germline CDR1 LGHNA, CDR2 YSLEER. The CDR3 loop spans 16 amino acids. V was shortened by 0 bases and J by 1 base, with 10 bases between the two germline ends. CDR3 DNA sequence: TGCGCCAGCAGCCAAGATCCCCTAGGATCCTACAATGAGCAGTTCTTC. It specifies CASSQDPLGSYNEQFF.

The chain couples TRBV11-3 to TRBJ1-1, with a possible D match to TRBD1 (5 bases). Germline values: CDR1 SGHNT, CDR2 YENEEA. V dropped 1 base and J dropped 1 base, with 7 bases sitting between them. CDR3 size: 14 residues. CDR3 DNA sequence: TGTGCCAGCAGCTTAGGGGGGGAGAACACTGAAGCTTTCTTT. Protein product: CASSLGGENTEAFF.

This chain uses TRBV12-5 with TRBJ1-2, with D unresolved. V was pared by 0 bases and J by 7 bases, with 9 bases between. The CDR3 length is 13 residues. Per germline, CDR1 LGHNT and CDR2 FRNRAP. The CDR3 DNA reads TGTGCTAGTGGTTTGGTACAACAGCTTGGCTACACCTTC. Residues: CASGLVQQLGYTF.

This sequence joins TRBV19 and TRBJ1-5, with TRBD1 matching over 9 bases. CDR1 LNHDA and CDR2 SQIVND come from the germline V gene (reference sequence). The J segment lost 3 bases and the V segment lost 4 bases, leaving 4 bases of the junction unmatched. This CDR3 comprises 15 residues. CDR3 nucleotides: TGTGCCAGTAGTACGGACAGGGGACTCAATCAGCCCCAGCATTTT. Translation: CASSTDRGLNQPQHF.

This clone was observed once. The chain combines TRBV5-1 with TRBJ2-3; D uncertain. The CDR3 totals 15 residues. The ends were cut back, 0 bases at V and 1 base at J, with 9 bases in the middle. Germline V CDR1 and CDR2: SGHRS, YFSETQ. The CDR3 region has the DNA TGCGCCAGCAGCTTGGAGTCAGGAGGCACAGATACGCAGTATTTT. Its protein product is CASSLESGGTDTQYF. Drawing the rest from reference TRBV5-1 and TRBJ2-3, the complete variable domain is KAGVTQTPRYLIKTRGQQVTLSCSPISGHRSVSWYQQTPGQGLQFLFEYFSETQRNKGNFPGRFSGRQFSNSRSEMNVSTLELGDSALYLCASSLESGGTDTQYFGPGTRLTVL.

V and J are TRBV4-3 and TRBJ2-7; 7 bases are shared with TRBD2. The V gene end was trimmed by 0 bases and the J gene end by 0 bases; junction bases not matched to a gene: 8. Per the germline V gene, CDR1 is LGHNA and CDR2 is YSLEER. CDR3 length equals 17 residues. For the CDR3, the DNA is TGCGCCAGCAGCCAAGATGAACGGGGAGGGGACTCCTACGAGCAGTACTTC. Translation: CASSQDERGGDSYEQYF.

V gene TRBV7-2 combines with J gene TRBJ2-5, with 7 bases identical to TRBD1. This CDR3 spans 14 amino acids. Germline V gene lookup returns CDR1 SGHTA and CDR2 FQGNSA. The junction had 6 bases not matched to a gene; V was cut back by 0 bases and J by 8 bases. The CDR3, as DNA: TGTGCCAGCAGCTTAGCGGAGCTAGGGGGCACCCAGTACTTC. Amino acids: CASSLAELGGTQYF.

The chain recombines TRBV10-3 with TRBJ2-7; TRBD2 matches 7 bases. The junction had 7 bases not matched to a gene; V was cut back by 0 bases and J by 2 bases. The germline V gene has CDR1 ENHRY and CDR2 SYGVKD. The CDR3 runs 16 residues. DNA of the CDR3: TGTGCCATCAGTGAGTCCGGCCCGCGGGGGACCTACGAGCAGTACTTC. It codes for CAISESGPRGTYEQYF.

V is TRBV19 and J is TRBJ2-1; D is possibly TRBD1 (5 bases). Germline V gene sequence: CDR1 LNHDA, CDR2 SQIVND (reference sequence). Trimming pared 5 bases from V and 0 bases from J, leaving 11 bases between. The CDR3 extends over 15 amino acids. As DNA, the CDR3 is TGTGCCAGTAGTTCTGGGGCCAGCTCCTACAATGAGCAGTTCTTC. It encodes CASSSGASSYNEQFF.

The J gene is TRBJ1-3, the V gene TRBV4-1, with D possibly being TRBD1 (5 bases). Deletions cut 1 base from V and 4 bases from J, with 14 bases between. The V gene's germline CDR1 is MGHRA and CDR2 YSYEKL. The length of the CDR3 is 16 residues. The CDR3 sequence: CASSQARQRPGNTIYF. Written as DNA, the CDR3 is TGCGCCAGCAGCCAAGCCCGACAGCGACCCGGAAACACCATATATTTT.

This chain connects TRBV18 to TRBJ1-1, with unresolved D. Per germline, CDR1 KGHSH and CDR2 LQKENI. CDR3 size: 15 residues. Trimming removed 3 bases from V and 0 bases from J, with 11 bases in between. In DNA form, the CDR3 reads TGTGCCAGCTCACCTTACAGCAGTTTGAACACTGAAGCTTTCTTT. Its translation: CASSPYSSLNTEAFF.

For the CDR3, the DNA is TGTGCCAGCAGGGCGGACAGCTCCTATAATTCACCCCTCCACTTT. It encodes CASRADSSYNSPLHF. The V call is TRBV6-5, the J call TRBJ1-6, with D possibly being TRBD1 (6 bases). Trimming left V 6 bases short and J 0 bases short, with 9 bases between. Per germline, CDR1 MNHEY and CDR2 SVGAGI. The CDR3 extends over 15 amino acids.

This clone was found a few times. The CDR3 loop reads CASSPRGLEAFF. The DNA for the CDR3 is TGTGCCAGCAGCCCCCGAGGCCTTGAAGCTTTCTTT. This chain connects TRBV7-9 to TRBJ1-1; no clear D gene. V dropped 5 bases and J dropped 7 bases, with 11 bases sitting between them. Germline loops: CDR1 SEHNR, CDR2 FQNEAQ (reference sequence). CDR3 length equals 12 residues.